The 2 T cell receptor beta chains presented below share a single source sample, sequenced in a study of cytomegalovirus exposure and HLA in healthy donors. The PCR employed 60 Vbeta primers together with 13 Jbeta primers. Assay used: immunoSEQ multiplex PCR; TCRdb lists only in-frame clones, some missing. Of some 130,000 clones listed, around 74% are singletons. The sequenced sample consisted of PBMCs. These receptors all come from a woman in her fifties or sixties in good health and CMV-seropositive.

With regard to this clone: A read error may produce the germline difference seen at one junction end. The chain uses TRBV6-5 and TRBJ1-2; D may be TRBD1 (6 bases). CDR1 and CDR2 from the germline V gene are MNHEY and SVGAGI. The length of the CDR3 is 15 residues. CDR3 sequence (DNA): TGTGCCAGCAGTTACTCGATAACAGGGTCCGATGGCTACCCCTTC. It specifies CASSYSITGSDGYPF.

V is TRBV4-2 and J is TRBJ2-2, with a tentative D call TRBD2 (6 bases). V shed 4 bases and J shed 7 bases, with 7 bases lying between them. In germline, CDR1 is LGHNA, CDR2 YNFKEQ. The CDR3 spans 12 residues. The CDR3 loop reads CASSPGSGELFF. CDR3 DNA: TGTGCCAGCAGCCCCGGGAGCGGGGAGCTGTTTTTT.